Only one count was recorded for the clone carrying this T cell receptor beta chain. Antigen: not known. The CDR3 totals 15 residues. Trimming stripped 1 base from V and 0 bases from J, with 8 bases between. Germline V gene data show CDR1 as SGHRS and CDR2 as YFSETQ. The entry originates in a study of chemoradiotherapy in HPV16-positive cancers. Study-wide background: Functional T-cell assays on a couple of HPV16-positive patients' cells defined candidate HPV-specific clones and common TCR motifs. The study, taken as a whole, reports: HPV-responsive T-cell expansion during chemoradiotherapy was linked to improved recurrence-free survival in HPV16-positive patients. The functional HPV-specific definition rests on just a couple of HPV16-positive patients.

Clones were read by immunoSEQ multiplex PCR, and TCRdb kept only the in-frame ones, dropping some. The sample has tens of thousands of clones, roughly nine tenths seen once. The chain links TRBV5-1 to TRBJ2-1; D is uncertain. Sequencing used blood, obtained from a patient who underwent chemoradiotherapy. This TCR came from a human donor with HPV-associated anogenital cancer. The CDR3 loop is CASSLSGSSYNEQFF. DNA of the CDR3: TGCGCCAGCAGCTTGTCGGGCAGCTCCTACAATGAGCAGTTCTTC.